Listed below are T cell receptor beta chains from one sample, sequenced in a study of control samples from healthy donors and cancer patients. The method was immunoSEQ multiplex PCR; TCRdb's version includes in-frame clones alone and lacks a portion of them. The sample gives some 220,000 clones, just under 95% of which show up once; about 1.6% is in the top ten. Sequenced material: blood. The receptors stem from a man between 45 and 60 years old in good health. Each CDR3 is given with its conserved first and last residue. Fields, in order: D gene, J gene, clone size, V gene, CDR3 DNA, CDR3 protein. D genes are given only for firm matches. Some rows mark clone size as missing; the rest say once, few, many or name a class of expanded clone.

d_call: TRBD1; j_call: TRBJ2-5; clone_size: NA; v_call: TRBV6-5; cdr3_nt: TGTGCCGGAAGACAGGGGGTCCGGGAGACCCAGTACTTC; cdr3_aa: CAGRQGVRETQYF
d_call: NA; j_call: TRBJ1-4; clone_size: NA; v_call: TRBV14; cdr3_nt: TGTGCCAGCAGCCGAAACACTGCAACTAATGAAAAACTGTTTTTT; cdr3_aa: CASSRNTATNEKLFF
d_call: NA; j_call: TRBJ2-7; clone_size: NA; v_call: TRBV27; cdr3_nt: TGTGCCAGCAGTTTCACGGAGACAGGAAGGGTTCACGAGCAGTACTTC; cdr3_aa: CASSFTETGRVHEQYF
d_call: NA; j_call: TRBJ1-1; clone_size: NA; v_call: TRBV28; cdr3_nt: TGTGCCAGCAGGGTCTCAGGAAGGAACACTGAAGCTTTCTTT; cdr3_aa: CASRVSGRNTEAFF
d_call: NA; j_call: TRBJ1-2; clone_size: NA; v_call: TRBV12-3/TRBV12-4; cdr3_nt: TGTGCCAGCAGTTCTCTCGGGGGTAGCTACACCTTC; cdr3_aa: CASSSLGGSYTF
d_call: NA; j_call: TRBJ2-2; clone_size: NA; v_call: TRBV3-1/TRBV3-2; cdr3_nt: TGTGCCAGCAGTGCGTCTCCTGACGTCGGGGAGCTGTTTTTT; cdr3_aa: CASSASPDVGELFF
d_call: NA; j_call: TRBJ2-2; clone_size: NA; v_call: TRBV3-1/TRBV3-2; cdr3_nt: TGTGCCAGCAGTTGGACAGACACCGGGGAGCTGTTTTTT; cdr3_aa: CASSWTDTGELFF
d_call: NA; j_call: TRBJ1-6; clone_size: NA; v_call: TRBV28; cdr3_nt: TGTGCCAGCAGTCTTGGGGGTTCACCCCTCCACTTT; cdr3_aa: CASSLGGSPLHF
d_call: NA; j_call: TRBJ2-1; clone_size: NA; v_call: TRBV11-2; cdr3_nt: TGTGCCAGCAGCTTGGAAGCGCTTATTTCCTACAATGAGCAGTTCTTC; cdr3_aa: CASSLEALISYNEQFF
d_call: NA; j_call: TRBJ1-1; clone_size: NA; v_call: TRBV23-1; cdr3_nt: TGCGCCAGCAGCCCCGACAGGTGGCGCACTGAAGCTTTCTTT; cdr3_aa: CASSPDRWRTEAFF
d_call: TRBD2; j_call: TRBJ2-3; clone_size: NA; v_call: TRBV27; cdr3_nt: TGTGCCAGCAGTTCCCCCCCTGGGGGGGAAGATACGCAGTATTTT; cdr3_aa: CASSSPPGGEDTQYF
d_call: NA; j_call: TRBJ1-2; clone_size: NA; v_call: TRBV4-1; cdr3_nt: TGCGCCAGCAGCCAGGGAGACTCGTATGGCTACACCTTC; cdr3_aa: CASSQGDSYGYTF
d_call: NA; j_call: TRBJ1-2; clone_size: NA; v_call: TRBV7-2; cdr3_nt: TGTGCCAGCAGCTTAGGCGGGGGAAGTGGTGGCTACACCTTC; cdr3_aa: CASSLGGGSGGYTF
d_call: NA; j_call: TRBJ1-5; clone_size: NA; v_call: TRBV5-6; cdr3_nt: TGTGCCAGTGCCAGGGGCTCGAGCCAGCCCCAGCATTTT; cdr3_aa: CASARGSSQPQHF
d_call: NA; j_call: TRBJ1-1; clone_size: NA; v_call: TRBV6-2/TRBV6-3; cdr3_nt: TGTGCCAGCAGTGCCCGGGGTACAGGGAAAAGCACTGAAGCTTTCTTT; cdr3_aa: CASSARGTGKSTEAFF
d_call: TRBD2; j_call: TRBJ2-3; clone_size: NA; v_call: TRBV18; cdr3_nt: TGTGCCAGCTCCCCCCTCCCGGCTAGCGGGGGGACCTACACAGATACGCAGTATTTT; cdr3_aa: CASSPLPASGGTYTDTQYF
d_call: TRBD1; j_call: TRBJ2-1; clone_size: NA; v_call: TRBV7-2; cdr3_nt: TGTGCCAGCAGCTTAGTCGGGACAGGGACCTACAATGAGCAGTTCTTC; cdr3_aa: CASSLVGTGTYNEQFF
d_call: NA; j_call: TRBJ1-2; clone_size: NA; v_call: TRBV6-4; cdr3_nt: TGTGCCAGCAGATTCCGGGGGGCTAACTATGGCTACACCTTC; cdr3_aa: CASRFRGANYGYTF
d_call: TRBD1; j_call: TRBJ1-5; clone_size: once; v_call: TRBV5-3; cdr3_nt: TGTGCCAGAAGCTTGCCGGGACAGGGCCATCAGCCCCAGCATTTT; cdr3_aa: CARSLPGQGHQPQHF
d_call: TRBD1; j_call: TRBJ2-7; clone_size: NA; v_call: TRBV2; cdr3_nt: TGTGCCAGCAGTGCCGGGACAGGGGGTGAGCAGTACTTC; cdr3_aa: CASSAGTGGEQYF
d_call: NA; j_call: TRBJ1-4; clone_size: NA; v_call: TRBV6-1; cdr3_nt: TGTGCCAGCAGTGAAGGTCTAGGGACGAGTGAAAAACTGTTTTTT; cdr3_aa: CASSEGLGTSEKLFF
d_call: NA; j_call: TRBJ1-6; clone_size: NA; v_call: TRBV7-6; cdr3_nt: TGTGCCAGCAGCCGAGGACAGACTCTTAATTCACCCCTCCACTTT; cdr3_aa: CASSRGQTLNSPLHF
d_call: TRBD1; j_call: TRBJ1-1; clone_size: NA; v_call: TRBV19; cdr3_nt: TGTGCCAGTAGTACCCTTACAGGGGGGACCACTGAAGCTTTCTTT; cdr3_aa: CASSTLTGGTTEAFF
d_call: NA; j_call: TRBJ1-2; clone_size: NA; v_call: TRBV19; cdr3_nt: TGTGCCAGTACGCCGTGGGCAAACTATGGCTACACCTTC; cdr3_aa: CASTPWANYGYTF
d_call: NA; j_call: TRBJ2-3; clone_size: NA; v_call: TRBV4-3; cdr3_nt: TGCGCCAGCAGCGGGCGAGGGGCGGATACGCAGTATTTT; cdr3_aa: CASSGRGADTQYF
d_call: TRBD1; j_call: TRBJ1-1; clone_size: NA; v_call: TRBV2; cdr3_nt: TGTGCCAGCAGTGTAGGACAGGGTAGCACTGAAGCTTTCTTT; cdr3_aa: CASSVGQGSTEAFF
d_call: NA; j_call: TRBJ2-2; clone_size: once; v_call: TRBV5-1; cdr3_nt: TGCGCCAGCAGCCCCTCATGGGGCACCGGGGAGCTGTTTTTT; cdr3_aa: CASSPSWGTGELFF
d_call: TRBD1; j_call: TRBJ1-1; clone_size: NA; v_call: TRBV24-1; cdr3_nt: TGTGCCACCAAGGGGGCCTTGAACACTGAAGCTTTCTTT; cdr3_aa: CATKGALNTEAFF
d_call: NA; j_call: TRBJ1-5; clone_size: NA; v_call: TRBV3-1/TRBV3-2; cdr3_nt: TGTGCCAGCAGCCAAGCGCCCACCCCGCGGGGCAATCAGCCCCAGCATTTT; cdr3_aa: CASSQAPTPRGNQPQHF
d_call: NA; j_call: TRBJ1-1; clone_size: NA; v_call: TRBV5-1; cdr3_nt: TGCGCCAGCAGCCGGAGTGTCAGCCGCTGGAGCACTGAAGCTTTCTTT; cdr3_aa: CASSRSVSRWSTEAFF
d_call: TRBD2; j_call: TRBJ2-5; clone_size: NA; v_call: TRBV5-4; cdr3_nt: TGTGCCAGCACCCCGGGCGGGGGTGGAGAGACCCAGTACTTC; cdr3_aa: CASTPGGGGETQYF
d_call: NA; j_call: TRBJ1-6; clone_size: NA; v_call: TRBV18; cdr3_nt: TGTGCCAGCTCACCAGGGGGAGATTCACCCCTCCACTTT; cdr3_aa: CASSPGGDSPLHF
d_call: TRBD1; j_call: TRBJ1-4; clone_size: NA; v_call: TRBV5-1; cdr3_nt: TGCGCCAGCAGCTCGGGACAGGTGAAGTACGCAAAACTGTTTTTT; cdr3_aa: CASSSGQVKYAKLFF
d_call: TRBD1; j_call: TRBJ1-5; clone_size: NA; v_call: TRBV28; cdr3_nt: TGTGCCAGCAGTTTGATCCAGGGGGGTCAGCCCCAGCATTTT; cdr3_aa: CASSLIQGGQPQHF
d_call: NA; j_call: TRBJ2-5; clone_size: once; v_call: TRBV3-1/TRBV3-2; cdr3_nt: TGTGCCAGCAGCCAAGATGCGAAAACCAGAGAGACCCAGTACTTC; cdr3_aa: CASSQDAKTRETQYF
d_call: NA; j_call: TRBJ2-7; clone_size: NA; v_call: TRBV24-1; cdr3_nt: TGTGCCACCGGTCCCGGGTCTCCCACCTACGAGCAGTACTTC; cdr3_aa: CATGPGSPTYEQYF
d_call: NA; j_call: TRBJ2-7; clone_size: NA; v_call: TRBV15; cdr3_nt: TGTGCCACCAAAGGGGCTTGGACCTACGAGCAGTACTTC; cdr3_aa: CATKGAWTYEQYF
d_call: TRBD1; j_call: TRBJ1-4; clone_size: NA; v_call: TRBV3-1/TRBV3-2; cdr3_nt: TGTGCCAGCAGCCAACGGACAGGGGTGAAGGAAAAACTGTTTTTT; cdr3_aa: CASSQRTGVKEKLFF
d_call: TRBD1; j_call: TRBJ1-3; clone_size: NA; v_call: TRBV28; cdr3_nt: TGTGCCAGCAGGGGACAGGGGGTAATCGCCGGAAACACCATATATTTT; cdr3_aa: CASRGQGVIAGNTIYF
d_call: NA; j_call: TRBJ1-4; clone_size: NA; v_call: TRBV29-1; cdr3_nt: TGCAGCGTTGTGAGGAGTAATAATGAAAAACTGTTTTTT; cdr3_aa: CSVVRSNNEKLFF
d_call: NA; j_call: TRBJ1-2; clone_size: NA; v_call: TRBV5-6; cdr3_nt: TGTGCCAGCAGCTTCGGTTCTAACTATGGCTACACCTTC; cdr3_aa: CASSFGSNYGYTF
d_call: NA; j_call: TRBJ2-5; clone_size: NA; v_call: TRBV3-1/TRBV3-2; cdr3_nt: TGTGCCAGCACCACGAGGCGGCAAGAGACCCAGTACTTC; cdr3_aa: CASTTRRQETQYF
d_call: TRBD2; j_call: TRBJ2-7; clone_size: NA; v_call: TRBV3-1/TRBV3-2; cdr3_nt: TGTGCCAGCAGCCAAGACCCCAGCGGGGGAGCCTACGAGCAGTACTTC; cdr3_aa: CASSQDPSGGAYEQYF
d_call: NA; j_call: TRBJ2-1; clone_size: NA; v_call: TRBV6-4; cdr3_nt: TGTGCCAGCAGTGACCTACTCGCAATTTTGGAGAGCAGGGGATCTTATGAGCAGTTCTTC; cdr3_aa: CASSDLLAILESRGSYEQFF
d_call: NA; j_call: TRBJ1-1; clone_size: NA; v_call: TRBV4-1; cdr3_nt: TGCGCCAGCAGCCAAGAACTGGGGAGACAAGCTTTCTTT; cdr3_aa: CASSQELGRQAFF
d_call: NA; j_call: TRBJ2-1; clone_size: few; v_call: TRBV6-1; cdr3_nt: TGTGCCAGCAGTGGGTGGGGGACCCCCCGTCCGGATGAGCAGTTCTTC; cdr3_aa: CASSGWGTPRPDEQFF
d_call: NA; j_call: TRBJ1-6; clone_size: NA; v_call: TRBV15; cdr3_nt: TGTGCCACCAGCCCCGGGACGGCGGCTTCACCCCTCCACTTT; cdr3_aa: CATSPGTAASPLHF
d_call: NA; j_call: TRBJ2-1; clone_size: once; v_call: TRBV27; cdr3_nt: TGTGCCAGCAGTTTATCGCCAGGCAGCTCCTACAATGAGCAGTTCTTC; cdr3_aa: CASSLSPGSSYNEQFF
d_call: NA; j_call: TRBJ1-4; clone_size: NA; v_call: TRBV2; cdr3_nt: TGTGCCAGCAACCCTAGGGGTGTAAATGAAAAACTGTTTTTT; cdr3_aa: CASNPRGVNEKLFF
d_call: NA; j_call: TRBJ1-1; clone_size: NA; v_call: TRBV18; cdr3_nt: TGTGCCAGCTCCCCCTTGGGAGGGAACACTGAAGCTTTCTTT; cdr3_aa: CASSPLGGNTEAFF
d_call: TRBD1; j_call: TRBJ1-5; clone_size: NA; v_call: TRBV20-1; cdr3_nt: TGCAGTGCTAGTAGTGGGGACAGTGTAAATCAGCCCCAGCATTTT; cdr3_aa: CSASSGDSVNQPQHF
d_call: NA; j_call: TRBJ1-4; clone_size: once; v_call: TRBV27; cdr3_nt: TGTGCCAGCAGTCCCCTCCGGACGGCTCCTGAAAAACTGTTTTTT; cdr3_aa: CASSPLRTAPEKLFF
d_call: TRBD2; j_call: TRBJ2-1; clone_size: NA; v_call: TRBV30; cdr3_nt: TGTGCCTGGAGTGTACGATGGGGAACTAGCGGGGGGAATGAGCAGTTCTTC; cdr3_aa: CAWSVRWGTSGGNEQFF
d_call: NA; j_call: TRBJ1-4; clone_size: NA; v_call: TRBV12-3/TRBV12-4; cdr3_nt: TGTGCCAGCAGCCAGGGACATCGTCAAAAACTGTTTTTT; cdr3_aa: CASSQGHRQKLFF
d_call: TRBD1; j_call: TRBJ1-5; clone_size: NA; v_call: TRBV7-2; cdr3_nt: TGTGCCAGCAGCGACAGGACAGGGAATCAGCCCCAGCATTTT; cdr3_aa: CASSDRTGNQPQHF
d_call: NA; j_call: TRBJ2-3; clone_size: NA; v_call: TRBV9; cdr3_nt: TGTGCCAGCAGCGTAGGCCAGGGGGAGGAATCAGATACGCAGTATTTT; cdr3_aa: CASSVGQGEESDTQYF